One sample yielded the 18 T cell receptor beta chains listed below, sequenced in a study of glioma-infiltrating T cells listed by TCRdb under 2016. These reads were obtained on an Illumina MiSeq. The iRepertoire nested amplicon-rescue multiplex PCR (arm-PCR) platform was used to amplify TCR alpha and beta CDR3 regions from RNA. TCRdb reprocessing: public reads trimmed at Q25 with fastp, clones called with MiXCR, in-frame beta chains kept. Entries that share a CDR3 protein sequence are merged under the most common genes and DNA. The sample table holds over 130,000 distinct CDR3 sequences, of which about two fifths were seen once. The top ten hold around a fifth of the sample. Sequencing was performed on glioma tissue, nonneoplastic brain tissue, or PBMCs (not recorded which). The receptors were gathered from a human donor with low-grade glioma or glioblastoma, undergoing nonglioma brain surgery, or in good health (not recorded which).

This clonotype was seen a few times. The gene calls are TRBV18 and TRBJ1-5; D might be TRBD1 (5 bases). Germline V CDR1 and CDR2: KGHSH, LQKENI. The CDR3 contains 15 residues. V lost 4 bases, J lost 5 bases, and 15 bases lay in between. Here the CDR3 reads CASSLQAPPDQPQHF. DNA for the CDR3: TGTGCCAGCTCACTACAGGCGCCCCCGGATCAGCCCCAGCATTTT.

The table lists this clonotype with a few counts. The chain links TRBV27 to TRBJ2-7; D is unclear. The CDR3 has 13 residues. Germline V gene sequence: CDR1 MNHEY, CDR2 SMNVEV (reference sequence). V was shortened by 6 bases and J by 0 bases, with 9 bases between the two germline ends. This chain's CDR3 is CASSPSISYEQYF. The CDR3 DNA reads as TGTGCCAGCAGCCCCTCTATCTCCTACGAGCAGTACTTC.

V is TRBV7-9 and J is TRBJ2-1; maybe TRBD1 (6 bases). Germline V gene data show CDR1 as SEHNR and CDR2 as FQNEAQ (reference sequence). Trimming took off 3 bases at V and 0 bases at J, with 9 bases between the two ends. The CDR3 is 15 amino acids. The CDR3 loop is CASSLDSASYNEQFF. CDR3 sequence (DNA): TGTGCCAGCAGCTTGGACAGTGCCTCCTACAATGAGCAGTTCTTC.

This clonotype occurred a few times. The J gene is TRBJ2-3, the V gene TRBV7-2, with unresolved D. The V gene's germline CDR1 is SGHTA and CDR2 FQGNSA. This CDR3 comprises 14 residues. Trimming took off 4 bases at V and 12 bases at J, with 20 bases between the two ends. The CDR3 DNA reads as TGTGCCAGCAGCTCCGGGCAGGCCGTCCAAATACAGTATTTT. Its protein product is CASSSGQAVQIQYF.

This clonotype was recorded a few times. This chain connects TRBV7-2 to TRBJ2-5; D possibly corresponds to TRBD1 (6 bases). The length of the CDR3 is 15 residues. Trimming pared 5 bases from V and 2 bases from J, leaving 15 bases between. Germline V gene lookup returns CDR1 SGHTA and CDR2 FQGNSA. Here the CDR3 reads CASSLFQGKQETQYF. The CDR3 region has the DNA TGTGCCAGCAGCCTCTTTCAGGGGAAGCAAGAGACCCAGTACTTC.

The rearrangement links TRBV6-2 or TRBV6-3 to TRBJ2-3; TRBD1 aligns across 7 bases. Germline V gene sequence: CDR1 MNHEY, CDR2 SVGEGT. This CDR3 is built from 13 residues. The V and J ends lost 6 bases and 3 bases, in that order; junction bases with no gene match: 3. The CDR3 sequence: CASRGDRTDTQYF. In DNA, the CDR3 is TGTGCCAGCAGAGGGGACAGAACAGATACGCAGTATTTT.

This clonotype was detected many times. The chain uses TRBV25-1 and TRBJ2-5; D call uncertain. This CDR3 is built from 11 residues. The ends were cut back, 2 bases at V and 4 bases at J, with 2 bases in the middle. Germline-derived CDR1 and CDR2 are MGHDK and SYGVNS. This CDR3 reads CASSEGETQYF. CDR3 bases: TGTGCCAGCAGTGAAGGAGAGACCCAGTACTTC.

In this sample, this clonotype turned up a few times. The chain carries TRBV6-1 and TRBJ1-6; D is unclear. The CDR3 length is 12 residues. V was trimmed by 5 bases and J by 11 bases, leaving 10 bases between them. CDR1 is MNHNS and CDR2 is SASEGT in the germline V gene. The CDR3 nucleotides are TGTGCCAGCAGTAGGAGCGGGACACCCCTCCACTTT. It specifies CASSRSGTPLHF.

This rearrangement joins TRBV25-1 to TRBJ2-7; unclear D gene. This CDR3 spans 11 amino acids. V dropped 2 bases and J dropped 5 bases, with 4 bases sitting between them. Germline CDR1 is MGHDK and CDR2 is SYGVNS. The CDR3 loop is CASSERHEQYF. The CDR3 DNA sequence: TGTGCCAGCAGTGAACGTCACGAGCAGTACTTC.

The chain carries TRBV7-9 and TRBJ1-2; the D gene is possibly TRBD1 (6 bases). This CDR3 has 14 amino acids. Trimming took 0 bases from V and 4 from J, leaving 9 bases between them. Germline CDR1 reads SEHNR; CDR2 reads FQNEAQ (reference sequence). CDR3 in amino acids: CASSLARGLYGYTF. The CDR3 region has the DNA TGTGCCAGCAGCTTAGCGCGGGGGCTCTATGGCTACACCTTC.

The V gene is TRBV20-1, the J gene TRBJ2-2; D gene uncertain. The germline V gene encodes CDR1 DFQATT and CDR2 SNEGSKA (reference sequence). The CDR3 is 14 residues long. Trimming shortened V by 1 base and J by 4 bases, and 10 bases separated the two germline ends. The CDR3 loop is CSARVYGSTGELFF. The CDR3 DNA reads TGCAGTGCTAGAGTTTATGGCTCCACCGGGGAGCTGTTTTTT.

This clonotype has only a few counts. The chain uses TRBV7-9 and TRBJ2-5, with TRBD1 matching 7 bases. Losses at the gene ends were 4 bases for V and 5 bases for J; bases not matched to a gene: 7. The CDR3 has 14 residues. Germline CDR1 and CDR2: SEHNR and FQNEAQ (reference sequence). The DNA of the CDR3 is TGTGCCAGCAGCTCGCCAAGGGGGCCGGAGACCCAGTACTTC. Amino acids: CASSSPRGPETQYF.

The rearrangement links TRBV27 to TRBJ2-7, with D perhaps matching TRBD2 (8 bases). This CDR3 is built from 13 residues. Trimming took off 3 bases at V and 7 bases at J, with 13 bases between the two ends. The germline V gene has CDR1 MNHEY and CDR2 SMNVEV (reference sequence). CDR3 nucleotides: TGTGCCAGCAGTTTGACAGGGACTAGGGAGCAGTACTTC. It yields the protein CASSLTGTREQYF.

The rearrangement links TRBV24-1 to TRBJ1-1; 7 bases map to TRBD1. V trimming: 8 bases; J trimming: 1 base; junction bases outside the gene matches: 3. The CDR3 covers 13 residues. The germline V gene encodes CDR1 KGHDR and CDR2 SFDVKD. CDR3 coding DNA: TGTGCCACCAAGGGGGCGGAGAACACTGAAGCTTTCTTT. It codes for CATKGAENTEAFF.

The chain is built from TRBV19 and TRBJ1-5; 7 bases align to TRBD1. The CDR3 consists of 14 residues. Germline loops: CDR1 LNHDA, CDR2 SQIVND (reference sequence). Unmatched junction bases numbered 5, after V lost 9 bases and J lost 0 bases. CDR3 DNA sequence: TGTGCCAGCCGGGACAGCTATAGCAATCAGCCCCAGCATTTT. It is translated as CASRDSYSNQPQHF.

This chain links TRBV16 with TRBJ2-2; maybe TRBD2 (5 bases). Deletions cut 8 bases from V and 0 bases from J, with 13 bases between. Germline V lookup: CDR1 KGHSY, CDR2 FQNENV. The CDR3 loop spans 15 amino acids. DNA of the CDR3: TGTGCCAGCTGCACAGCGGTTTCGAACACCGGGGAGCTGTTTTTT. Translation: CASCTAVSNTGELFF.

This clonotype was observed at least ten times. The chain has TRBV6-1 and TRBJ1-1, with a possible D match to TRBD1 (6 bases). This CDR3 region has 13 residues. CDR1 is MNHNS, CDR2 SASEGT, per germline. The V gene lost 5 bases and the J gene lost 7 bases, with 14 bases spanning the gap. CDR3 in DNA: TGTGCCAGCAGTTTCAGGGGTGATGGTGAAGCTTTCTTT. This encodes CASSFRGDGEAFF.

This clonotype appeared a few times. The rearrangement joins TRBV4-1 to TRBJ1-5, with D possibly being TRBD1 (6 bases). Per germline, CDR1 MGHRA and CDR2 YSYEKL. There are 17 residues in the CDR3. Trimming took 0 bases from V and 7 from J, leaving 19 bases between them. In DNA, the CDR3 is TGCGCCAGCAGCCAAGAGTTCGTAGGGGGAATGGGCCAGCCCCAGCATTTT. Protein: CASSQEFVGGMGQPQHF.